The T cell receptor beta chain under discussion was sequenced for a study of glioma-infiltrating T cells after dendritic cell vaccination. Overall study: Samples are from glioblastoma patients in Phase I and II dendritic cell vaccine trials. Patients received autologous tumor lysate-pulsed dendritic cell vaccination between about 2002 and 2012. At biweekly intervals, patients got three intradermal dendritic cell vaccine injections.

Generated by immunoSEQ multiplex PCR, the TCRdb table keeps only in-frame clones and is missing some. The data show some 91,000 clones, more than 80% seen once. V was clipped by 5 bases and J by 3 bases, with 16 bases between them. Per the germline V gene, CDR1 is ENHRY and CDR2 is SYGVKD. This CDR3 has 15 amino acids. This sample's time point: after dendritic cell vaccination, including at tumor progression/relapse. This TCR was recovered from a human donor with glioblastoma. V and J are TRBV10-3 and TRBJ1-2; D gene unclear. Sequences were derived from blood, sampled after dendritic cell vaccination. CDR3 protein: CAISNSSPGDYGYTF. Here the CDR3 DNA reads TGTGCCATCAGTAATTCGTCCCCCGGGGACTATGGCTACACCTTC.